These 8 T cell receptor beta chains share one sample of origin, sequenced in a study of blood T cell repertoires in COVID-19. Sequenced by immunoSEQ multiplex PCR; TCRdb stores in-frame clones only, minus some. The data hold approximately 200,000 clones, with about 87% observed a single time. The source material was peripheral blood. Receptors originate from a woman aged 30 to 39 with acute or convalescent COVID-19.

The rearrangement joins TRBV27 to TRBJ2-1; TRBD1 agrees at 9 bases. Unmatched junction bases numbered 7, after V lost 6 bases and J lost 4 bases. The CDR3 has 15 amino acids. CDR1 and CDR2 from the germline V gene are MNHEY and SMNVEV (reference sequence). In DNA, the CDR3 is TGTGCCAGCAGGTACCTGACAGGGGGATACAATGAGCAGTTCTTC. This encodes CASRYLTGGYNEQFF.

This chain links TRBV6-5 with TRBJ2-7; TRBD1 agrees at 7 bases. Trimming cost V 10 bases and J 4 bases; bases outside gene matches: 7. The CDR3 is 12 amino acids. Germline values: CDR1 MNHEY, CDR2 SVGAGI. The CDR3 spells CATWDSLYEQYF. CDR3 sequence (DNA): TGTGCCACCTGGGACAGCCTTTACGAGCAGTACTTC.

The chain carries TRBV7-9 and TRBJ2-7; D gene ambiguous. This CDR3 comprises 13 residues. The V gene's germline CDR1 is SEHNR and CDR2 FQNEAQ (reference sequence). Trimming left V 5 bases short and J 3 bases short, with 11 bases between. CDR3 coding DNA: TGTGCCAGCAGCGAGGAAGGCCACTACGAGCAGTACTTC. Translated, it gives CASSEEGHYEQYF.

The sample holds one count of this clone. This chain joins TRBV5-1 and TRBJ2-7, with D tentatively TRBD2 (5 bases). Germline V gives CDR1 SGHRS, CDR2 YFSETQ. This CDR3 contains 14 residues. The V gene lost 4 bases and the J gene lost 2 bases, with 13 bases spanning the gap. The CDR3 is CASSPPSGAYEQYF. The CDR3 nucleotides read TGCGCCAGCAGCCCACCCAGCGGAGCCTACGAGCAGTACTTC.

This chain uses TRBV18 with TRBJ1-3; unclear D gene. There are 15 residues in the CDR3. Germline V gene sequence: CDR1 KGHSH, CDR2 LQKENI. V was shortened by 1 base and J by 0 bases, with 7 bases between the two germline ends. In DNA form, the CDR3 reads TGTGCCAGCTCACCACTCCCCCTCTCTGGAAACACCATATATTTT. Amino acid sequence: CASSPLPLSGNTIYF.

This clone showed up just once. V and J are TRBV19 and TRBJ2-7, with 7 bases lining up with TRBD1. The CDR3 runs 13 residues. V trimming: 6 bases; J trimming: 4 bases; junction bases outside the gene matches: 6. Germline values: CDR1 LNHDA, CDR2 SQIVND (reference sequence). CDR3 region: CASSPGQSYEQYF. The CDR3 DNA reads as TGTGCCAGTAGCCCGGGACAGTCATACGAGCAGTACTTC.

This chain's CDR3 is CASRQQGGLNTEAFF. The DNA of the CDR3 is TGTGCCAGCAGGCAACAAGGGGGACTGAACACTGAAGCTTTCTTT. The chain recombines TRBV7-9 with TRBJ1-1; a possible D gene is TRBD1 (6 bases). In germline, CDR1 is SEHNR, CDR2 FQNEAQ (reference sequence). CDR3 size: 15 residues. V lost 6 bases, J lost 0 bases, and 14 bases lay in between.

CDR3 bases: TGTGCCAGCAGCCATGGATCGTCGCAGGGGGAGACCCAGTACTTC. Protein sequence: CASSHGSSQGETQYF. The genes are TRBV11-3 and TRBJ2-5; D perhaps matches TRBD1 (6 bases). The germline V and J ends were trimmed by 5 bases and 5 bases, with 18 bases remaining between them. The CDR3 is made up of 15 amino acids. The germline V gene encodes CDR1 SGHNT and CDR2 YENEEA.